The T cell receptor beta chain under discussion was sequenced for a study of CD8 T cells in ankylosing spondylitis. V was pared by 5 bases and J by 8 bases, with 10 bases between. This CDR3 region has 12 residues. Researchers built TCR beta libraries using quantitative 5'-RACE with molecular barcodes. TCRdb re-called the 5' RACE reads through MiXCR, storing one row per CDR3 protein. The sample shows 300,000 to 400,000 distinct CDR3 sequences, approximately 10% of them seen only once. In this sample, this clonotype turned up a few times. The sequence came from a female donor with ankylosing spondylitis or in good health (not recorded which). V usage is TRBV12-3 or TRBV12-4 and J usage is TRBJ2-1; no clear D gene. The sequenced sample consisted of blood, either unsorted or a sorted T cell fraction (not recorded which). In DNA, the CDR3 is TGTGCCAGCAGTCCGAACCGGCATGAGCAGTTCTTC. Translated: CASSPNRHEQFF.